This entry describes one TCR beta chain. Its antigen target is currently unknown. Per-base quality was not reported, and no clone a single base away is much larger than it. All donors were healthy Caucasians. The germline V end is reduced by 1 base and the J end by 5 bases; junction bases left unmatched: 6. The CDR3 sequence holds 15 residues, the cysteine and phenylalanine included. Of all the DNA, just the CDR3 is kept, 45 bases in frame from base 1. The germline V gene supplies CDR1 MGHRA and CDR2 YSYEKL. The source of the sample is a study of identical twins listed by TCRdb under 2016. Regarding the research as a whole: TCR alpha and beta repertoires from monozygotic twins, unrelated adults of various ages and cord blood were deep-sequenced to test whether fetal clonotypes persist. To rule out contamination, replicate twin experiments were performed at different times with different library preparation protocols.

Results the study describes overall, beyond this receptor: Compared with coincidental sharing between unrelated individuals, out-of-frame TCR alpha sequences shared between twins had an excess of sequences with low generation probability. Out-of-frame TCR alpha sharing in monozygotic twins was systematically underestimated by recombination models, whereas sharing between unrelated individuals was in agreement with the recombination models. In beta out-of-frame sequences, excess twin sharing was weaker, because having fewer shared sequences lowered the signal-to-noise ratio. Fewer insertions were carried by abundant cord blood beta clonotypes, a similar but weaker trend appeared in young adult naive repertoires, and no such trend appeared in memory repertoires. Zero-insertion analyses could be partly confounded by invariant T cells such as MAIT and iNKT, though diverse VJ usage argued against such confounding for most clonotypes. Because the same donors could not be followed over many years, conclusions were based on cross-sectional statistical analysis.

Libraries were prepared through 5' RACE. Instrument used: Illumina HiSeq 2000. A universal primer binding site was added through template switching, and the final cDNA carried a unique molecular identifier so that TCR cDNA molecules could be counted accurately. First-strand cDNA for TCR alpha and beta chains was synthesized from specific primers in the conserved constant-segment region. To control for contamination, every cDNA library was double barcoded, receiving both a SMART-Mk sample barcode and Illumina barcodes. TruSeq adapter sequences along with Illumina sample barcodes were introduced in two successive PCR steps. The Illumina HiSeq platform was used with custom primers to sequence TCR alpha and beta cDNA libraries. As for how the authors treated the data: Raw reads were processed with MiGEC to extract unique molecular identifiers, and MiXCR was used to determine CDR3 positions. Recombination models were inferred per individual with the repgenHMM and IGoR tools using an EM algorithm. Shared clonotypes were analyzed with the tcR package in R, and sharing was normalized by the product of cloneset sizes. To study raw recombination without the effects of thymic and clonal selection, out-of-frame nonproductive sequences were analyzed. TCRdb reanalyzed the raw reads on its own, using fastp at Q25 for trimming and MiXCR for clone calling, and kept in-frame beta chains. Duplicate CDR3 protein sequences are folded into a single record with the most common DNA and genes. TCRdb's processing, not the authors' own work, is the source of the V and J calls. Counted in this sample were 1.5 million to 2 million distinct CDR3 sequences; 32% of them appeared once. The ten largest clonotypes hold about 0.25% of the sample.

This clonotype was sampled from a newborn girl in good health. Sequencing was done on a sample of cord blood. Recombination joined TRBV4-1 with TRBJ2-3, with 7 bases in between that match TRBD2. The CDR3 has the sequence CASSQVIREVDTQYF. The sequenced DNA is TGCGCCAGCAGCCAAGTAATCCGGGAGGTAGATACGCAGTATTTT.